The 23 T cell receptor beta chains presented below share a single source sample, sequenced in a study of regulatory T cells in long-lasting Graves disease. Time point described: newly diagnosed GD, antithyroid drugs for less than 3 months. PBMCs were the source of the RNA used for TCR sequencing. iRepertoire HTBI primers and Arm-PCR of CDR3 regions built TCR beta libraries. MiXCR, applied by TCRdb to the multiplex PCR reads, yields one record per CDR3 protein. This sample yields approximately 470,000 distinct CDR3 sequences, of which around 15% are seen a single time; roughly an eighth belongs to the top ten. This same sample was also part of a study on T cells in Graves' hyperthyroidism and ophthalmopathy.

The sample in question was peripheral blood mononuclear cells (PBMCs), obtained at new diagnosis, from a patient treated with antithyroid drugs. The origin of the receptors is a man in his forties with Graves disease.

Here the CDR3 DNA reads TGTGCCAGCAGCGACCGGGACAGGGGAATGGATGAGCAGTTCTTC. Protein product: CASSDRDRGMDEQFF. V and J are TRBV5-6 and TRBJ2-1; TRBD1 aligns across 10 bases. The germline V gene encodes CDR1 SGHDT and CDR2 YYEEEE. V shed 4 bases and J 8 bases; nucleotides not matched to a gene: 9. The CDR3 runs to 15 residues.

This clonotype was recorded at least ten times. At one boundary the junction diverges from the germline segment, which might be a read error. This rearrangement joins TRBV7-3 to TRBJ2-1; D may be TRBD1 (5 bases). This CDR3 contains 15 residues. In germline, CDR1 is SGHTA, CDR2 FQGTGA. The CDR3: CASSVTGSVGNEQFF. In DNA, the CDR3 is TGTGCCAGCAGCGTAACAGGTTCGGTTGGAAATGAGCAGTTCTTC.

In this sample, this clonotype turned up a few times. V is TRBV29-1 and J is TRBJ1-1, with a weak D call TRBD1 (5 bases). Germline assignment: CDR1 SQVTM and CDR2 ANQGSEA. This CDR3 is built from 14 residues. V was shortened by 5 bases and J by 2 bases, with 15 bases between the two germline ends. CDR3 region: CSVFPFGGNTEAFF. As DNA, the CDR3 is TGCAGCGTTTTCCCTTTCGGGGGTAACACTGAAGCTTTCTTT.

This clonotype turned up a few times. Written as DNA, the CDR3 is TGTGCCAGCAGCAAATCCCCGGACAGGGGTTGGCACGAGCAGTACTTC. This encodes CASSKSPDRGWHEQYF. This rearrangement joins TRBV27 to TRBJ2-7, with 9 bases aligning to TRBD1. Germline CDR1 reads MNHEY; CDR2 reads SMNVEV (reference sequence). The CDR3 totals 16 residues. With 6 bases clipped from V and 5 bases from J, the junction kept 14 bases outside the gene matches.

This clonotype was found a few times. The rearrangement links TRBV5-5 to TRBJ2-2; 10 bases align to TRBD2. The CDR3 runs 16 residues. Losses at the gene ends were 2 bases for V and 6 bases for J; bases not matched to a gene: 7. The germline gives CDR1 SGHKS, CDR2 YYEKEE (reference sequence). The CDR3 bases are TGTGCCAGCAGCTTATCGGCTAGCGGGAGAGCCGGGGAGCTGTTTTTT. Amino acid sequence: CASSLSASGRAGELFF.

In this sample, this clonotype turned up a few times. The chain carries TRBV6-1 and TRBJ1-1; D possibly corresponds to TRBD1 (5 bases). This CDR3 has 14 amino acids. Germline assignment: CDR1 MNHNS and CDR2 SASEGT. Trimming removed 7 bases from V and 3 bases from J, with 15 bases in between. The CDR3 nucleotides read TGTGCCAGCAAGGAGGGGTCCTCGGACACTGAAGCTTTCTTT. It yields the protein CASKEGSSDTEAFF.

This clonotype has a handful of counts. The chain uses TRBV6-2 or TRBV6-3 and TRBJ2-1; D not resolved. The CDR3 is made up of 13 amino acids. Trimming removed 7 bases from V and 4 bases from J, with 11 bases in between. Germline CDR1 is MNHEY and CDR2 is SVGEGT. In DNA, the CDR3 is TGTGCCAGCACCATCGACATGTACAATGAGCAGTTCTTC. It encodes CASTIDMYNEQFF.

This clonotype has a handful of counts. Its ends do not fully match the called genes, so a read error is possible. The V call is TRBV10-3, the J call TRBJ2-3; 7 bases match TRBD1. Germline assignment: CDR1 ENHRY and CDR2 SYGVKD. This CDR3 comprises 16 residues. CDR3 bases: TGTGCCATCAGTGAGCCAGGACAGGCCCGCACAGATACGCAGTACTTT. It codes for CAISEPGQARTDTQYF.

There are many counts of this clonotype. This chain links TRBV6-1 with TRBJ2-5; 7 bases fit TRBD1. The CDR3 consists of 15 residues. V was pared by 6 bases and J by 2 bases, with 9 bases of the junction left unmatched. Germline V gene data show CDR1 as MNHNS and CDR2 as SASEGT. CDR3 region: CASRRDSGWQETQYF. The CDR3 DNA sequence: TGTGCCAGCAGACGGGACAGTGGTTGGCAAGAGACCCAGTACTTC.

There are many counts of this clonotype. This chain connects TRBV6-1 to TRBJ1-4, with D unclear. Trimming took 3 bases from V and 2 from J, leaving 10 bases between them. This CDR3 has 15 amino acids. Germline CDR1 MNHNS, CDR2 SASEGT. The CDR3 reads CASSERKATNEKLFF. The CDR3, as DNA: TGTGCCAGCAGTGAGAGGAAAGCGACTAATGAAAAACTGTTTTTT.

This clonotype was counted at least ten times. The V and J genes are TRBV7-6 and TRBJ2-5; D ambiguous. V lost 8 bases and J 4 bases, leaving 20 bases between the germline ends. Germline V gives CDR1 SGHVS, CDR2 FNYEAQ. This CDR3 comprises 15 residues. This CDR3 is CASALAANLPETQYF. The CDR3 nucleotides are TGTGCCAGCGCCCTCGCGGCCAATCTGCCAGAGACCCAGTACTTC.

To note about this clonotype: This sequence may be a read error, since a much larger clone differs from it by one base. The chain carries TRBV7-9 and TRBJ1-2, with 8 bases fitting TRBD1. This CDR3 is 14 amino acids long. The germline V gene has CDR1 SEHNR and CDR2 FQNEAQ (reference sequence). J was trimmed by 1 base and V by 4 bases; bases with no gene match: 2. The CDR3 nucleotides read TGTGCCAGCAGCTCGACAGGGGTTAACTATGGCTACACCTTC. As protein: CASSSTGVNYGYTF.

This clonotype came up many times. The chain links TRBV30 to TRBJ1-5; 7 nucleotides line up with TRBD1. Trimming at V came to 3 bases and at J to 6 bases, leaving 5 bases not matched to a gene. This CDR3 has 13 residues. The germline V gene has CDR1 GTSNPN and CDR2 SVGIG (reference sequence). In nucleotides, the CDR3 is TGTGCCTGGAGCAGACAGGGCGGTCAGCCCCAGCATTTT. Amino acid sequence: CAWSRQGGQPQHF.

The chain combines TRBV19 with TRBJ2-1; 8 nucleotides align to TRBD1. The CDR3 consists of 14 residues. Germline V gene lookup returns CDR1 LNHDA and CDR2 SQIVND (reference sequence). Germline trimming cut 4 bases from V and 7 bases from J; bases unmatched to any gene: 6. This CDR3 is CASSRGQGWNEQFF. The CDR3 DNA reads TGTGCCAGTAGTAGAGGACAGGGTTGGAATGAGCAGTTCTTC.

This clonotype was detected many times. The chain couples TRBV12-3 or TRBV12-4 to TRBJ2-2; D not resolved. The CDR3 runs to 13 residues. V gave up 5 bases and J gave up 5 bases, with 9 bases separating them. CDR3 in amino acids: CASSAWQTGELFF. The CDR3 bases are TGTGCCAGCAGTGCGTGGCAGACCGGGGAGCTGTTTTTT.

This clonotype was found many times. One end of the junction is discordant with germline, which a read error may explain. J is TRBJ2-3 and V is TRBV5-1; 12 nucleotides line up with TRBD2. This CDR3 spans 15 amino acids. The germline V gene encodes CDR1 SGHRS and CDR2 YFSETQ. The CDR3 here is CASSLAGGGTDTQYF. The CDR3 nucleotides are TGTGCCAGCAGCCTAGCGGGAGGGGGTACAGATACGCAGTATTTT.

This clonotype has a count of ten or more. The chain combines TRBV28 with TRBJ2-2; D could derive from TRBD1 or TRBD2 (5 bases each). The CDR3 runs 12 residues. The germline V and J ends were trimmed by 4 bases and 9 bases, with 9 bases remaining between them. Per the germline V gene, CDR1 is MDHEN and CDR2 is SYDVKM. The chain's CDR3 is CASSWGRRELFF. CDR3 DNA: TGTGCCAGCAGTTGGGGACGGCGGGAGCTGTTTTTT.

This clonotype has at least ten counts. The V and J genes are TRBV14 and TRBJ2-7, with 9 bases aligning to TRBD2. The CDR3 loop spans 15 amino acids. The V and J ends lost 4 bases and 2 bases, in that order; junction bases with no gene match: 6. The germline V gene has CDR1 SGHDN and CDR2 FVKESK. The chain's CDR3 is CASSLSGSSTYEQYF. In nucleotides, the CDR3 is TGTGCCAGCAGCCTTAGCGGGAGTTCCACCTACGAGCAGTACTTC.

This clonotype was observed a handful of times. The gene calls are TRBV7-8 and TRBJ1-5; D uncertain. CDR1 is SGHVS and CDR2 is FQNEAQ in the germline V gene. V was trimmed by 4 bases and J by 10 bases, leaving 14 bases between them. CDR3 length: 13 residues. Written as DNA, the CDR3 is TGTGCCAGCAGCTCCCGGGCCCTAGGACCCCAGCATTTT. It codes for CASSSRALGPQHF.

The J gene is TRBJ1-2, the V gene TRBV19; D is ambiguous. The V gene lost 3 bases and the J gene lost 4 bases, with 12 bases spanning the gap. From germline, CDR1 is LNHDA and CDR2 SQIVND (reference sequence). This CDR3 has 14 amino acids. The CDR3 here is CASSIGRTLYGYTF. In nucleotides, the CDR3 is TGTGCCAGTAGTATCGGCCGAACTCTCTATGGCTACACCTTC.

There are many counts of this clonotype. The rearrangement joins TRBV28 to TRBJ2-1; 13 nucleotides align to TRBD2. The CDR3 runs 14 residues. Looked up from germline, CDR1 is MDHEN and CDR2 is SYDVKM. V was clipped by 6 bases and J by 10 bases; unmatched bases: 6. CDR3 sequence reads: CASSGLAGAQEQFF. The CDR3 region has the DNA TGTGCCAGCAGCGGACTAGCGGGAGCCCAGGAGCAGTTCTTC.

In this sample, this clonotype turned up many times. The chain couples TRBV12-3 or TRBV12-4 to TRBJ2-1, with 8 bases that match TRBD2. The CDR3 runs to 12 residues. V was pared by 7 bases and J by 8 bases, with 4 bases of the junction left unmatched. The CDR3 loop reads CASTGRGDEQFF. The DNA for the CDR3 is TGTGCCAGCACAGGGCGGGGGGATGAGCAGTTCTTC.

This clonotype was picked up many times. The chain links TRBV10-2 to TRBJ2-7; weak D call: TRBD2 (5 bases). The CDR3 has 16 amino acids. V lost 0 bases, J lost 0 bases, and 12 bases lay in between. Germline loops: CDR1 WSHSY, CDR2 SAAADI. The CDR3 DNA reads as TGCGCCAGCAGTGAGTCGCGGGCTAGCCCCTCCTACGAGCAGTACTTC. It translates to CASSESRASPSYEQYF.